This entry features one TCR beta chain sequence. The target antigen is unknown. As TCR cDNA was made by 5'RACE template switching, a universal primer site and UMIs were added. MiXCR was run by TCRdb on the 5' RACE reads, yielding one entry per CDR3 protein. Here the sample spans about 630,000 distinct CDR3 sequences, 9% to 15% being singletons. This specimen comes from a study of T cells after yellow fever vaccination. In the study overall: When fractions had low cell numbers, they were prepared with SMART-Seq v4 Ultra Low Input. Whole-study results and caveats: Detected again after the booster were most primary-vaccination clones, at about 96% CD4 and 70% to 90% CD8. It was the secondary response that reached its peak faster, day 5 versus 15, but it was weaker.

This CDR3 is built from 15 residues. Germline V gene lookup returns CDR1 MNHEY and CDR2 SVGEGT. V lost 7 bases and J lost 9; bases outside the gene matches: 10. The input for sequencing was PBMCs, taken on the day of the yellow fever booster vaccination. The chain carries TRBV6-2 or TRBV6-3 and TRBJ2-5, with TRBD2 matching over 14 bases. This sequence originates from a man under 40 who received the YFV17D yellow fever vaccine. CDR3 bases: TGTGCCAGCACACGACCGGGACTAGCGGGAGCGTCCCAGTACTTC. Amino acids: CASTRPGLAGASQYF.